The T cell receptor (beta chain) described here comes from a study of T-cell reconstitution after alpha-beta-depleted transplantation in children. Unique molecular identifiers were used to barcode this TCRbeta library. MiXCR, run by TCRdb on the PCR reads, gives a single entry per CDR3 protein. The table records approximately 490,000 distinct CDR3 sequences, approximately 12% of them present only once. The junction had 2 bases not matched to a gene; V was cut back by 1 base and J by 0 bases. Germline V lookup: CDR1 SGHRS, CDR2 YFSETQ. This CDR3 contains 15 residues. The clonotype originates from a human donor who donated a stem cell graft to a child with combined immunodeficiency. Here the sequenced sample was PBMCs from the stem cell graft donor, taken from the stem cell graft. V usage is TRBV5-1 and J usage is TRBJ2-5; 8 nucleotides agree with TRBD2. The chain's CDR3 is CASSLIAGHQETQYF. CDR3 DNA: TGCGCCAGCAGCTTGATAGCGGGACACCAAGAGACCCAGTACTTC.